This passage covers 24 T cell receptor beta chains from one sample sequenced in a study of tumor and adjacent non-tumor tissue in lung cancer (dated by TCRdb to 2017 to 2018). Receptor amplification or capture employed multiplex PCR. Sequencing used an Illumina HiSeq 2500. Following protocols modified from ARM-PCR, the researchers constructed TCRbeta libraries through three rounds of nested PCR with primers (Table S4). Through fastp at Q25 and MiXCR, TCRdb rebuilt clones from the public reads, retaining in-frame beta chains. Merged by CDR3 protein, the rows form single entries marked with the most common genes and DNA. This sample has about 80,000 distinct CDR3 sequences in its table, and over 80% of those were observed once. 10% to 15% of the sample lies in the top ten. RNA was isolated from bulk, unsorted tissue, and RNA quality was assessed with a NanoDrop ND-1000 and an Agilent 2100. The specimen sequenced was lung tumor tissue. The receptors originated from a woman between 50 and 59 years old with non-small cell lung cancer.

This chain uses TRBV11-1 with TRBJ2-7, with D tentatively TRBD1 (6 bases). Deletions cut 5 bases from V and 8 bases from J, with 19 bases between. The CDR3 has 14 residues. CDR1 and CDR2 from the germline V gene are SGHAT and FQDESV (reference sequence). This CDR3 reads CASSPTVIRGKQYF. The CDR3, as DNA: TGTGCCAGCAGCCCGACGGTCATAAGGGGGAAGCAGTACTTC.

This clonotype has a count of ten or more. This sequence may be a read error, since a much larger clone differs from it by one base. Since the CDR3 does not end with the conserved phenylalanine or tryptophan, this likely comes from a read error. The CDR3 DNA sequence: TGCAGTGCTATCAGCCCGACAACCCTTGGGCCCAAAGAGACCCAGTACCTC. Translating gives CSAISPTTLGPKETQYL. The chain is built from TRBV20-1 and TRBJ2-5, with unresolved D. There are 17 residues in the CDR3. Germline CDR1 and CDR2: DFQATT and SNEGSKA (reference sequence). V lost 4 bases and J lost 3, with 24 bases in between.

About this clonotype itself: Relative to the germline gene, one junction end is altered; a read error may explain this. V and J are TRBV4-3 and TRBJ2-1, with 14 nucleotides matching TRBD2. The length of the CDR3 is 17 residues. Germline loops: CDR1 LGHNA, CDR2 YSLEER. The CDR3 is CASNMTSGLAGAHEQFF. The CDR3 nucleotides are TGCGCCAGCAACATGACTTCGGGACTAGCGGGAGCCCATGAGCAGTTTTTC.

Regarding this clonotype: Germline and junction disagree at one end, which may indicate a read error. This chain connects TRBV10-3 to TRBJ2-1; TRBD1 agrees at 10 bases. CDR3 size: 15 residues. Germline V gene sequence: CDR1 ENHRY, CDR2 SYGVKD. Written as DNA, the CDR3 is TGTGTCATCAGCTCATCGGGACAGGGGTACAATGAGCAGCTCTTC. As protein: CVISSSGQGYNEQLF.

This clonotype came up once. The junction does not match germline at one end; this may be a read error. This chain connects TRBV11-2 to TRBJ2-7; weak D call: TRBD2 (6 bases). Germline CDR1 is SGHAT and CDR2 is FQNNGV. The CDR3 contains 17 residues. The CDR3 nucleotides read TGTGCCAGAGGCTTAGCCGCGGGACCCACGGGGCCCTACGAACAGTACTTC. Its translation: CARGLAAGPTGPYEQYF. The complete variable domain, with remaining parts taken from reference TRBV11-2 and TRBJ2-7, reads EAGVAQSPRYKIIEKRQSVAFWCNPISGHATLYWYQQILGQGPKLLIQFQNNGVVDDSQLPKDRFSAERLKGVDSTLKIQPAKLEDSAVYLCARGLAAGPTGPYEQYFGPGTRLTVT.

As to this clonotype: One junction end disagrees with the germline gene, perhaps due to a read error. V is TRBV20-1 and J is TRBJ2-3; 7 bases are a match to TRBD1. The CDR3 has 16 residues. Germline loops: CDR1 DFQATT, CDR2 SNEGSKA (reference sequence). The CDR3 DNA is TGCAGTACCGCCGGCCCTACGACAGGGAGCGCAGATACGCAGTGTTTT. It is translated as CSTAGPTTGSADTQCF.

This clonotype has a count of ten or more. The chain recombines TRBV20-1 with TRBJ1-5; TRBD1 aligns across 8 bases. The CDR3 covers 14 residues. Germline CDR1 DFQATT, CDR2 SNEGSKA (reference sequence). The CDR3: CSASGQALNQPQHF. The CDR3 nucleotides read TGCAGCGCCTCGGGACAGGCACTAAATCAGCCCCAGCATTTT.

This clonotype came up once. Mismatch with germline at one junction end may stem from a read error. This chain connects TRBV13 to TRBJ2-1; D is possibly TRBD2 (5 bases). The CDR3 has 16 amino acids. From germline, CDR1 is PRHDT and CDR2 FYEKMQ (reference sequence). The CDR3 coding sequence is TGTGCCAGCAGCTTACGGAAGACGGGGAACAACAAAGAGCAGTTCTTC. This translates into CASSLRKTGNNKEQFF. The full variable domain, with the rest looked up from reference TRBV13 and TRBJ2-1, is AAGVIQSPRHLIKEKRETATLKCYPIPRHDTVYWYQQGPGQDPQFLISFYEKMQSDKGSIPDRFSAQQFSDYHSELNMSSLELGDSALYFCASSLRKTGNNKEQFFGPGTRLTVL.

Comment on this clonotype: Given the absence of the conserved phenylalanine or tryptophan at the CDR3 end, a read error is likely. The chain recombines TRBV20-1 with TRBJ2-1; tentatively, D is TRBD1 (5 bases). Germline V CDR1 and CDR2: DFQATT, SNEGSKA (reference sequence). The CDR3 has 15 residues. CDR3 DNA: TGCAGTGCTAGAATTAGAGACAGTGGCTACAATGGGCAGTTCTAC. Residues: CSARIRDSGYNGQFY.

There are a few counts of this clonotype. The V gene is TRBV25-1, the J gene TRBJ2-3; 11 bases match TRBD1. The CDR3 is 14 amino acids. Losses at the gene ends were 6 bases for V and 6 bases for J; bases not matched to a gene: 5. Germline V CDR1 and CDR2: MGHDK, SYGVNS. The CDR3 DNA follows: TGTGCCAGCAGGCGTCGGACAGGGGGCGATACGCAGTATTTT. Encoded protein: CASRRRTGGDTQYF.

In this sample, this clonotype turned up once. V is TRBV4-1 and J is TRBJ1-5; 9 bases fit TRBD1. The CDR3 consists of 16 residues. With V trimmed by 7 bases and J by 1 base, 8 bases remained unmatched. The germline V gene has CDR1 MGHRA and CDR2 YSYEKL. CDR3 nucleotides: TGCGCCAGCAACGCCCGACAGGGGGACAGCAATCAGCCCCAGCATTTT. It is translated as CASNARQGDSNQPQHF.

The V call is TRBV20-1, the J call TRBJ1-5; D might be TRBD1 (6 bases). Trimming shortened V by 7 bases and J by 11 bases, and 24 bases separated the two germline ends. In germline, CDR1 is DFQATT, CDR2 SNEGSKA (reference sequence). The CDR3 loop spans 14 amino acids. CDR3 loop: CSDTHWGPGQSQHF. In nucleotides, the CDR3 is TGCAGTGACACTCACTGGGGGCCGGGGCAGTCCCAGCATTTT.

In regard to this clonotype: At one boundary the junction diverges from the germline segment, which might be a read error. The rearrangement joins TRBV14 to TRBJ2-1; D not resolved. This CDR3 has 14 residues. Germline-derived CDR1 and CDR2 are SGHDN and FVKESK. The CDR3 here is CASSPYLTYSEQFF. The DNA of the CDR3 is TGTGCCAGCAGCCCCTACTTAACGTACAGTGAGCAGTTCTTC.

This clonotype is medium-sized in the sample. The gene calls are TRBV4-1 and TRBJ2-5; TRBD2 agrees at 7 bases. Per germline, CDR1 MGHRA and CDR2 YSYEKL. V trimming: 1 base; J trimming: 4 bases; junction bases outside the gene matches: 6. The length of the CDR3 is 15 residues. The CDR3 DNA follows: TGCGCCAGCAGCCAAGGGGAGGGAGCGGGAGAGACCCAGTACTTC. Translated, it gives CASSQGEGAGETQYF.

Points on this clonotype: One end of the junction does not line up with germline, which may come from a read error. J is TRBJ2-7 and V is TRBV28; TRBD1 might be the D (6 bases). This CDR3 has 15 amino acids. Germline assignment: CDR1 MDHEN and CDR2 SYDVKM. CDR3 in DNA: TGTGCCAGGAGTTCGTCCGGACAGCTATCCTACGAGCAGTGCTTC. Protein product: CARSSSGQLSYEQCF.

The V gene is TRBV20-1, the J gene TRBJ1-5, with D perhaps TRBD1 (5 bases). The CDR3 is 14 amino acids. The germline V gene has CDR1 DFQATT and CDR2 SNEGSKA (reference sequence). CDR3 protein: CRDGMLGGNQPQHF. Here the CDR3 DNA reads TGCAGAGATGGAATGTTGGGGGGCAATCAGCCCCAGCATTTT.

Concerning this clonotype: Relative to the germline gene, one junction end is altered; a read error may explain this. The chain has TRBV5-1 and TRBJ1-1; 7 nucleotides line up with TRBD1. Germline-derived CDR1 and CDR2 are SGHRS and YFSETQ. The CDR3 length is 18 residues. Here the CDR3 reads CASSPMRQGRKRNTEAFF. The CDR3 DNA sequence: TGTGCCAGCAGCCCCATGCGACAGGGTCGGAAGAGGAACACTGAAGCTTTCTTT.

By share, this clonotype ranks as medium-sized (0.01 to 0.1%). This chain joins TRBV10-3 and TRBJ2-7; D might be TRBD2 (6 bases). Looked up from germline, CDR1 is ENHRY and CDR2 is SYGVKD. The V gene lost 8 bases and the J gene lost 2 bases, with 19 bases spanning the gap. The CDR3 covers 15 residues. Here the CDR3 reads CAISRLVGSTYEQYF. The CDR3 DNA sequence: TGTGCCATCTCAAGACTAGTCGGGAGTACCTACGAGCAGTACTTC.

As for this clonotype: No conserved phenylalanine or tryptophan is present at the end of the CDR3, so a read error is the likely explanation. The gene calls are TRBV29-1 and TRBJ2-7; D possibly corresponds to TRBD2 (6 bases). The CDR3 totals 13 residues. In germline, CDR1 is SQVTM, CDR2 ANQGSEA. The V gene lost 6 bases and the J gene lost 0 bases, with 12 bases spanning the gap. In DNA form, the CDR3 reads TGCAGCGTGCGGCGGGGTACCTCCTACGAGCAGTACTCC. Residues: CSVRRGTSYEQYS.

This clonotype was observed many times. The rearrangement joins TRBV29-1 to TRBJ1-2, with TRBD1 matching 7 bases. Germline CDR1 and CDR2: SQVTM and ANQGSEA. The V segment lost 1 base and the J segment 7 bases; nucleotides outside the gene matches: 9. CDR3 length equals 14 residues. CDR3 loop: CSVEVGQAPGGYTF. Here the CDR3 DNA reads TGCAGCGTTGAAGTAGGACAGGCCCCCGGTGGCTACACCTTC.

This chain connects TRBV10-2 to TRBJ2-7; 8 positions agree with TRBD2. This CDR3 region has 15 residues. The trim removed 4 bases at V and 3 bases at J, leaving 8 bases unmatched. The germline V gene encodes CDR1 WSHSY and CDR2 SAAADI. CDR3 sequence (DNA): TGCGCCAGCAGTGTACTACCGGGAGGGTTCTACGAGCAGTACGTC. It encodes CASSVLPGGFYEQYV.

The rearrangement joins TRBV29-1 to TRBJ2-7; 10 bases map to TRBD2. With 0 bases clipped from V and 0 bases from J, the junction kept 14 bases outside the gene matches. The CDR3 length is 19 residues. Germline-derived CDR1 and CDR2 are SQVTM and ANQGSEA. CDR3 region: CSVEERWLAGDRASYEQYF. CDR3 DNA: TGCAGCGTTGAAGAGAGGTGGCTAGCGGGAGACCGAGCCTCCTACGAGCAGTACTTC.

Comments on this clonotype: An end of the junction differs from the germline gene, which may be a read error. The CDR3 DNA sequence: TGCAGCGGCCTAACAGGGGGTAGCTACGAGCACTACTTC. This encodes CSGLTGGSYEHYF. J is TRBJ2-7 and V is TRBV20-1, with 8 bases aligning to TRBD1. In germline, CDR1 is DFQATT, CDR2 SNEGSKA (reference sequence). The CDR3 loop spans 13 amino acids.

The CDR3 DNA follows: TGTGCCAGCAGCTCTGGATTAGCGGGAGGCGAGACCCAGTACTTC. Encoded protein: CASSSGLAGGETQYF. V and J are TRBV5-4 and TRBJ2-5; 10 bases line up with TRBD2. The germline V gene encodes CDR1 SGHNT and CDR2 YYREEE (reference sequence). The CDR3 extends over 15 amino acids. V lost 3 bases and J lost 5; bases outside the gene matches: 7.